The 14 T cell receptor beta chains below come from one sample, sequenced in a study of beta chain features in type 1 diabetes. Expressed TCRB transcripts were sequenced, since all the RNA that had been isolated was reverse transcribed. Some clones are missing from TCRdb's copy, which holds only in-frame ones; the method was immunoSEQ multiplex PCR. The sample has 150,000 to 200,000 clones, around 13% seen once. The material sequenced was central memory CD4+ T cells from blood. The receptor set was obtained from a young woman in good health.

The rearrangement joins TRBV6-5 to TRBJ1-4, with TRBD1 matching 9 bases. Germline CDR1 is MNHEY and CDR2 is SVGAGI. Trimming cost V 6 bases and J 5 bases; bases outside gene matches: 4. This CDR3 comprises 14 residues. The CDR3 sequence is CASRPGQGNEKLFF. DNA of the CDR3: TGTGCCAGCAGACCGGGACAGGGAAATGAAAAACTGTTTTTT.

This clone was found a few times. DNA of the CDR3: TGTGCCAGTGTCAATACCGGCTCCTACAATGAGCAGTTCTTC. It encodes CASVNTGSYNEQFF. The chain employs TRBV19 and TRBJ2-1; no reliable D call. This CDR3 has 14 residues. Trimming removed 8 bases at V and 0 bases at J, with 11 bases between. The germline V gene has CDR1 LNHDA and CDR2 SQIVND (reference sequence).

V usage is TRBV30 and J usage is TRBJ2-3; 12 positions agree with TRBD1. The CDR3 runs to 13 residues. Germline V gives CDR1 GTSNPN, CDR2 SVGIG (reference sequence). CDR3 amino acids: CAYGTGGPDTQYF. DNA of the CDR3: TGTGCTTACGGGACAGGGGGCCCAGATACGCAGTATTTT.

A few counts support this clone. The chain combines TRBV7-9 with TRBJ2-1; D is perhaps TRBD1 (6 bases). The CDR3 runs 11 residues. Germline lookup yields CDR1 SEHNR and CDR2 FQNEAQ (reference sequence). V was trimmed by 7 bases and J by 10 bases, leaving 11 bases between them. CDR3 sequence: CASTLGGEQFF. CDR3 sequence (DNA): TGTGCCAGCACCCTAGGGGGAGAGCAGTTCTTC.

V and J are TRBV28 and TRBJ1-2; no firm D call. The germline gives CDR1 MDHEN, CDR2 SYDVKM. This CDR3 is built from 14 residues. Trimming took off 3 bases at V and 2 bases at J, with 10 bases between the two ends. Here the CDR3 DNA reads TGTGCCAGCAGTTTGCCCGGGAGCAACTATGGCTACACCTTC. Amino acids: CASSLPGSNYGYTF.

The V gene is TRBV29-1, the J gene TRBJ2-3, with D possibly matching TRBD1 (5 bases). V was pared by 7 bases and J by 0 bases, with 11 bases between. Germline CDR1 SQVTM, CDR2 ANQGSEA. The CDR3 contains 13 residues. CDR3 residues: CSADSLSTDTQYF. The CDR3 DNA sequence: TGCAGCGCTGACAGTCTTAGCACAGATACGCAGTATTTT.

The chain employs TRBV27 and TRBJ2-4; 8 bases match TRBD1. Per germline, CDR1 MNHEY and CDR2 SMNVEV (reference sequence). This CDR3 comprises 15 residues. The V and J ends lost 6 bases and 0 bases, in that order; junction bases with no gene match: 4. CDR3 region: CASRTGELAKNIQYF. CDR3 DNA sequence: TGTGCCAGCAGGACAGGGGAGTTAGCCAAAAACATTCAGTACTTC.

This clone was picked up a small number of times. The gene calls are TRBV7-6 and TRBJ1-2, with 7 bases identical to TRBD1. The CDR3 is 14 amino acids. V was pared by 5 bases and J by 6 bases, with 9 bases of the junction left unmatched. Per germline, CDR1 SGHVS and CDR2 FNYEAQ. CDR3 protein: CASSPRQGKNGYTF. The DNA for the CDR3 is TGTGCCAGCAGCCCGAGACAGGGCAAGAATGGCTACACCTTC. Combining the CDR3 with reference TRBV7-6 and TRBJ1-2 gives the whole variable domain GAGVSQSPRYKVTKRGQDVALRCDPISGHVSLYWYRQALGQGPEFLTYFNYEAQQDKSGLPNDRFSAERPEGSISTLTIQRTEQRDSAMYRCASSPRQGKNGYTFGSGTRLTVV.

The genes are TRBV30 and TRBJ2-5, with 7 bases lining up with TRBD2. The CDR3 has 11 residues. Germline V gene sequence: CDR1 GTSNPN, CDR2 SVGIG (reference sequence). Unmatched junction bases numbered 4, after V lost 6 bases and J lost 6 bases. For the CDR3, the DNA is TGTGCCTGCCTCGGGGGGAAGACCCAGTACTTC. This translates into CACLGGKTQYF.

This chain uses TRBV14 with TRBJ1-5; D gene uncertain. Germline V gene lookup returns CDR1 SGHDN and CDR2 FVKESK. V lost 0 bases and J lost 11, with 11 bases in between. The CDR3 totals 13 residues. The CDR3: CASSQDLEGTQHF. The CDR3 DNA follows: TGTGCCAGCAGCCAAGATCTTGAGGGTACCCAGCATTTT.

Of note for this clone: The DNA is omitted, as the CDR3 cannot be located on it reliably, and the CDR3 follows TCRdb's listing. This chain's CDR3 is CASSSSTGTGTTYGYTF. The chain recombines TRBV28 with TRBJ1-2; the table gives TRBD1 as D, unverified against the DNA. The germline V gene encodes CDR1 MDHEN and CDR2 SYDVKM. Both ends counted, the CDR3 spans 17 residues.

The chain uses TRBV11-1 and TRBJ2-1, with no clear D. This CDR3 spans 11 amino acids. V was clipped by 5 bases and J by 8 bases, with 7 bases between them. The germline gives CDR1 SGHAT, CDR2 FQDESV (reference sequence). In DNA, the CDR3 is TGTGCCAGCAGCCTAAACTATGAGCAGTTCTTC. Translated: CASSLNYEQFF.

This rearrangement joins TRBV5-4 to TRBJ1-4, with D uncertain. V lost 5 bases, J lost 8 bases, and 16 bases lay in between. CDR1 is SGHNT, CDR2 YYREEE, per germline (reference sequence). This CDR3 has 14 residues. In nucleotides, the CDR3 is TGTGCCAGCAGTTCGTCTCTAGGGAGCGAAAAACTGTTTTTT. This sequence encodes CASSSSLGSEKLFF.

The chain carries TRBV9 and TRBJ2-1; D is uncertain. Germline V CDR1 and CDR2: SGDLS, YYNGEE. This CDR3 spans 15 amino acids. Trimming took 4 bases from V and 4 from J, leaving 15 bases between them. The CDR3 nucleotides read TGTGCCAGCAGCCGCCGTTTCGGGTTTTACAATGAGCAGTTCTTC. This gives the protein CASSRRFGFYNEQFF.